One TCR beta chain is described in this entry. Its antigen is as yet unknown. This entry comes from a study of cytomegalovirus exposure and HLA in healthy donors. Looking at the study overall: HLA-typed donors were the source of about 81 million unique TCRs held in an early data release. Study results and limitations: When analyzed later, a missense DCLRE1C variant was found to be linked to TCR beta V- and J-gene trimming.

V gave up 2 bases and J gave up 3 bases, with 17 bases separating them. Germline CDR1 and CDR2: SGHRS and YFSETQ. The CDR3 spans 16 residues. 60 Vbeta and 13 Jbeta primers were used in PCR. Sequencing used immunoSEQ multiplex PCR; TCRdb keeps in-frame clones, though not all of them. The sample yields 160,000 or so clones, about 72% seen once. The receptor's source is a man aged 50 to 59 in good health and CMV-seropositive. The sample comprised PBMCs. The V call is TRBV5-1, the J call TRBJ1-2; D remains ambiguous. CDR3 residues: CASSFFPRAEDYGYTF. In DNA form, the CDR3 reads TGCGCCAGCAGCTTTTTCCCCAGAGCCGAGGACTATGGCTACACCTTC.